These T cell receptor beta chains were read from a single sample in a study of T-cell reconstitution after alpha-beta-depleted transplantation in children. From the PCR reads, TCRdb called clonotypes with MiXCR, one entry per CDR3 protein. The repertoire consists of about 420,000 distinct CDR3 sequences, with roughly 16% occurring once and the leading ten covering 25% to 30%. Sequencing used PBMCs, mostly from graft donor cells, obtained 360 days after TCRalphabeta/CD19-depleted stem cell transplant. Receptors originate from a boy younger than two who had a stem cell transplant for Wiskott-Aldrich syndrome, so the T cells may come from the graft donor. CDR3s include the opening cysteine and the closing phenylalanine or tryptophan. D genes are given only for firm matches. For some rows the clone size is stated as once, few or many, or as a class when expanded; others skip it.

J gene,clone size,V gene,D gene,CDR3 protein,CDR3 DNA
TRBJ2-7,.,TRBV2,.,CASGSKGSSYEQYF,TGTGCCAGCGGGTCCAAGGGGAGCTCCTACGAGCAGTACTTC
TRBJ2-7,few,TRBV11-2,TRBD2,CASSLGLAGGPGSYEQYF,TGTGCCAGCAGCTTAGGCCTAGCGGGAGGGCCAGGCTCCTACGAGCAGTACTTC
TRBJ2-3,few,TRBV20-1,.,CSAPDFTDTQYF,TGCAGTGCGCCGGACTTCACAGATACGCAGTATTTT
TRBJ1-2,.,TRBV5-1,.,CASSLGSIFGYGYTF,TGCGCCAGCAGCTTGGGCAGCATCTTCGGCTATGGCTACACCTTC
TRBJ2-3,few,TRBV4-1,.,CASSLLWTDTQYF,TGCGCCAGCAGCCTTCTCTGGACAGATACGCAGTATTTT
TRBJ1-2,.,TRBV9,.,CASSVGSADYGYTF,TGTGCCAGCAGCGTAGGTTCAGCTGACTATGGCTACACCTTC
TRBJ2-1,many,TRBV6-5,.,CASSYLKGTYNEQFF,TGTGCCAGCAGTTACTTAAAAGGGACTTACAATGAGCAGTTCTTC
TRBJ2-1,once,TRBV3-1,TRBD2,CASSHGTSGGSSYNEQFF,TGTGCCTCCAGCCATGGCACTAGCGGGGGCAGCTCCTACAATGAGCAGTTCTTC
TRBJ1-1,.,TRBV4-2,TRBD1,CASSQAGTGGWFAFF,TGTGCCAGCAGCCAAGCCGGGACAGGGGGGTGGTTCGCTTTCTTT
TRBJ2-1,.,TRBV10-3,TRBD2,CAISVLAGDKTNEQFF,TGTGCCATCAGTGTCCTAGCGGGAGACAAAACCAATGAGCAGTTCTTC
TRBJ2-5,.,TRBV20-1,.,CSASGRLETQYF,TGCAGTGCTAGTGGGCGTCTAGAGACCCAGTACTTC
TRBJ2-1,.,TRBV5-1,TRBD2,CASRPWTSGGYEQFF,TGCGCCAGCAGACCTTGGACTAGCGGGGGCTATGAGCAGTTCTTC
TRBJ1-1,.,TRBV27,TRBD1,CASSLSGDSPEAFF,TGTGCCAGCAGTTTATCCGGGGACAGCCCTGAAGCTTTCTTT
TRBJ2-3,.,TRBV20-1,TRBD2,CSASYYPGVAGDLDTQYF,TGCAGTGCTAGTTACTACCCTGGGGTAGCGGGAGATTTAGATACGCAGTATTTT
TRBJ2-3,few,TRBV5-1,.,CASSLVQLSTDTQYF,TGCGCCAGCAGCTTGGTACAGCTTAGCACAGATACGCAGTATTTT
TRBJ2-5,few,TRBV12-3/TRBV12-4,TRBD2,CASSSSGQETQYF,TGTGCCAGCAGTTCTAGCGGACAAGAGACCCAGTACTTC
TRBJ2-7,few,TRBV6-2/TRBV6-3,.,CASSPLLQDYEQYF,TGTGCCAGCAGTCCCCTGTTACAGGACTACGAGCAGTACTTC
TRBJ2-1,few,TRBV18,TRBD2,CASSPPGGAYNEQFF,TGTGCCAGCTCACCACCCGGGGGGGCCTACAATGAGCAGTTCTTC
TRBJ2-6,.,TRBV12-3/TRBV12-4,TRBD1,CASTPDRANSGANVLTF,TGTGCCAGCACTCCTGACAGGGCCAACTCTGGGGCCAACGTCCTGACTTTC
TRBJ1-2,.,TRBV6-1,.,CASRDKMQGFGYTF,TGTGCCAGCAGAGATAAGATGCAGGGATTTGGCTACACCTTC
TRBJ1-1,few,TRBV4-1,.,CASSQERIGRLNTEAFF,TGCGCCAGCAGCCAAGAGAGGATTGGCCGATTGAACACTGAAGCTTTCTTT
TRBJ2-3,few,TRBV12-3/TRBV12-4,.,CASSLMEFTDTQYF,TGTGCCAGCAGCTTGATGGAGTTTACAGATACGCAGTATTTT
TRBJ2-5,.,TRBV4-1,TRBD2,CASSHGGVTETQYF,TGCGCCAGCAGCCATGGGGGGGTGACGGAGACCCAGTACTTC
TRBJ2-1,few,TRBV30,.,CAWSVLKLYEQFF,TGTGCCTGGAGTGTTTTGAAGTTGTATGAGCAGTTCTTC
TRBJ2-7,.,TRBV12-5,TRBD1,CASGLTTGTGGFYEQYF,TGTGCTAGTGGTTTAACGACCGGGACAGGGGGCTTCTACGAGCAGTACTTC
TRBJ1-4,few,TRBV12-3/TRBV12-4,TRBD1,CASSLTGTLPEKLFF,TGTGCCAGCAGTTTGACAGGGACTTTGCCTGAAAAACTGTTTTTT
TRBJ2-5,few,TRBV3-1,TRBD2,CASSHRGLAGGETQYF,TGTGCCAGCAGCCACCGGGGACTAGCGGGGGGAGAGACCCAGTACTTC
TRBJ2-5,.,TRBV30,TRBD1,CAWAGTGKETQYF,TGTGCCTGGGCCGGGACAGGAAAAGAGACCCAGTACTTC
TRBJ2-1,.,TRBV7-9,.,CASSLTLNEQFF,TGTGCCAGCAGCCTCACCCTCAATGAGCAGTTCTTC
TRBJ2-3,.,TRBV5-1,TRBD2,CASSTWTSGGITDTQYF,TGCGCCAGCAGCACCTGGACTAGCGGGGGTATCACAGATACGCAGTATTTT
TRBJ2-3,few,TRBV6-1,.,CASSWTGGLTDTQYF,TGTGCCAGCAGCTGGACTGGAGGTCTTACAGATACGCAGTATTTT
TRBJ2-1,few,TRBV5-1,.,CASSSLPSSYNEQFF,TGCGCCAGCAGCTCCCTCCCCAGCTCCTACAATGAGCAGTTCTTC
TRBJ2-4,.,TRBV7-8,TRBD2,CASSSNLGLAGALAKNIQYF,TGTGCCAGCAGCTCTAACCTGGGACTAGCGGGGGCCTTAGCCAAAAACATTCAGTACTTC
TRBJ2-3,few,TRBV27,.,CASSLRLGADTQYF,TGTGCCAGCAGTTTACGACTCGGGGCAGATACGCAGTATTTT
TRBJ1-2,.,TRBV24-1,.,CATSAGPNYGYTF,TGTGCCACCAGTGCGGGACCTAACTATGGCTACACCTTC
TRBJ1-2,.,TRBV5-1,TRBD1,CASSFTGQGLDGYTF,TGCGCCAGCAGCTTTACGGGACAGGGGTTAGATGGCTACACCTTC
TRBJ2-2,.,TRBV5-1,TRBD1,CASSPRQGGSGELFF,TGCGCCAGCAGCCCGAGACAGGGCGGTTCGGGGGAGCTGTTTTTT
TRBJ2-5,few,TRBV9,TRBD2,CASSVGRVAGQETQYF,TGTGCCAGCAGCGTAGGTCGAGTAGCGGGGCAAGAGACCCAGTACTTC
TRBJ2-2,few,TRBV5-6,.,CASSLDWGLAGELFF,TGTGCCAGCAGCTTGGATTGGGGGCTCGCCGGGGAGCTGTTTTTT
TRBJ2-2,few,TRBV6-5,.,CASSRFTGELFF,TGTGCCAGCAGCCGCTTCACCGGGGAGCTGTTTTTT
TRBJ2-7,few,TRBV27,.,CASSFRGTAPYEQYF,TGTGCCAGCAGTTTCCGGGGGACGGCCCCCTACGAGCAGTACTTC
TRBJ2-1,few,TRBV29-1,.,CSVGYFNEQFF,TGCAGCGTTGGTTACTTCAATGAGCAGTTCTTC
TRBJ2-7,.,TRBV5-6,.,CASSPGPVYEQYF,TGTGCCAGCAGCCCCGGGCCAGTCTACGAGCAGTACTTC
TRBJ2-5,few,TRBV10-3,.,CAISSKETQYF,TGTGCCATCAGTTCCAAAGAGACCCAGTACTTC
TRBJ2-2,.,TRBV20-1,TRBD2,CCARVPVSGTNTGELFF,TGCTGCGCTAGAGTCCCCGTAAGCGGGACTAACACCGGGGAGCTGTTTTTT
TRBJ2-5,.,TRBV9,.,CASSVEPMGETQYF,TGTGCCAGCAGCGTAGAGCCGATGGGGGAGACCCAGTACTTC